The 5 T cell receptor beta chains reported below all come from one sample, sequenced in a study of blood T cell repertoires in COVID-19 (dated by TCRdb to 2018 to 2020). Library preparation employed the immunoSEQ multiplex PCR assay. The source is immuneACCESS, and TCRdb retained only in-frame sequences with V and J called. Part of the clones is not carried over; for the studies checked, unresolved V genes explain less than half of this, and the remainder is unexplained. The sample yields approximately 84,000 clones; around four fifths were counted once. Of the sample, roughly an eighth is held by the ten largest clones. The sample consisted of peripheral blood. All receptors derive from a human donor in a cohort sampled during active COVID-19.

The rearrangement uses TRBV5-1 and TRBJ2-7, with D possibly TRBD1 on 5 matching bases. V was clipped by 0 bases and J by 3 bases, with 10 bases between them. Germline V gene data show CDR1 as SGHRS and CDR2 as YFSETQ. CDR3 size: 14 residues. The CDR3 DNA reads TGCGCCAGCAGCTTGGGGGGCAGGGTCTACGAGCAGTACTTC. Translating it yields CASSLGGRVYEQYF.

This chain's CDR3 is CASRGTAYNEQFF. In DNA, the CDR3 is TGTGCCAGCAGGGGGACAGCATACAATGAGCAGTTCTTC. The chain employs TRBV27 and TRBJ2-1, with TRBD1 identical over 7 bases. This CDR3 has 13 amino acids. Germline trimming cut 6 bases from V and 4 bases from J; bases unmatched to any gene: 3. The germline V gene has CDR1 MNHEY and CDR2 SMNVEV (reference sequence).

This clone occurred once. The genes are TRBV29-1 and TRBJ2-5; D might be TRBD1 (6 bases). The V end was cut by 7 bases, the J end by 2 bases, with 11 bases between. The CDR3 is made up of 12 amino acids. Germline-derived CDR1 and CDR2 are SQVTM and ANQGSEA. CDR3 amino acids: CSGMTGQETQYF. The CDR3 nucleotides read TGCAGCGGCATGACAGGACAAGAGACCCAGTACTTC.

V gene TRBV7-2 combines with J gene TRBJ2-1; 12 bases are a match to TRBD2. J gave up 5 bases and V 4 bases, and 6 bases lay outside the gene matches. CDR1 is SGHTA, CDR2 FQGNSA, per germline. This CDR3 has 16 amino acids. For the CDR3, the DNA is TGTGCCAGCAGCTCGAGACTAGCGGGGGATGACAATGAGCAGTTCTTC. Protein product: CASSSRLAGDDNEQFF.

In its sample, this clone was seen once. This chain connects TRBV6-1 to TRBJ2-7; D is unresolved. The CDR3 is 16 residues long. Germline CDR1 MNHNS, CDR2 SASEGT. Trimming stripped 4 bases from V and 3 bases from J, with 19 bases between. CDR3 protein: CASSAARRSFIYEQYF. DNA for the CDR3: TGTGCCAGCAGTGCCGCCCGCCGGAGTTTTATCTACGAGCAGTACTTC.